Given below is one TCR beta chain in context. Antigen: not known. This sample was included in a study of molecular identifiers for immune sequencing clone quantification. Points from the study as a whole: For effector cells, clones above 20 RNA copies held over 97% of molecules; for naive cells, under 1%.

Between about 19,000 and 1,100,000 sorted cells, with 10%, 30% or 50% RNA, yielded naive CD8 libraries. Using a CD8+CD4-CCR7+CD45RA+ phenotype, naive CD8 T cells were sorted. MiXCR was run by TCRdb on the PCR reads, yielding one entry per CDR3 protein. The sample contains under 600,000 distinct CDR3 sequences, over 20% of which appear only once. This CDR3 spans 15 amino acids. The germline V and J ends were trimmed by 5 bases and 0 bases, with 11 bases remaining between them. From germline, CDR1 is SGHTA and CDR2 FQGNSA. Sequences were obtained from naive CD8+ T cells from blood, with Jurkat cell RNA spiked in. Subset indicated: FACS-sorted CD8+CD4-CCR7+CD45RA+ naive T cells. This sequence joins TRBV7-2 and TRBJ1-3; D is undetermined. The TCR comes from a human donor in good health. Some libraries in this study had Jurkat cell RNA spiked in. The CDR3 protein is CASSPYPSSGNTIYF. The CDR3 region has the DNA TGTGCCAGCAGCCCCTATCCCTCCTCTGGAAACACCATATATTTT.